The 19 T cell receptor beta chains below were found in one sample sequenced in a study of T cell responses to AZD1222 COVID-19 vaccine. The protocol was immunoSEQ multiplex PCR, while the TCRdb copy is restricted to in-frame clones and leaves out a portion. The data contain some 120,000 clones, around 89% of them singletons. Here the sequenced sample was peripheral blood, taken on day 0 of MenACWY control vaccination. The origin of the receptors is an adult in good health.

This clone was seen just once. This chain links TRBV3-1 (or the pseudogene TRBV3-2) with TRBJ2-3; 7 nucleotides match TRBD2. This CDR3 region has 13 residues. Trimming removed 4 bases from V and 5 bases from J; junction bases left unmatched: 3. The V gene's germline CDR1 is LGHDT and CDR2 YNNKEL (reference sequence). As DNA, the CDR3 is TGTGCCAGCAGCCTGACGGGGGGAGATACGCAGTATTTT. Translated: CASSLTGGDTQYF.

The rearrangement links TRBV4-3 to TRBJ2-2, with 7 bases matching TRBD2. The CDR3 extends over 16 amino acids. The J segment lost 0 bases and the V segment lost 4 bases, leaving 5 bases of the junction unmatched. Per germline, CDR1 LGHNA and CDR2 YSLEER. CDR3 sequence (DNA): TGCGCCAGCAGCCTTAGACTAGCCCCGAACACCGGGGAGCTGTTTTTT. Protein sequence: CASSLRLAPNTGELFF.

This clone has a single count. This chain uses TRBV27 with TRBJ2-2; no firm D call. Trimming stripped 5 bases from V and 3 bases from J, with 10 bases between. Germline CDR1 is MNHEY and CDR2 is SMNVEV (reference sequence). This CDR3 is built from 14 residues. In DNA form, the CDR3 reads TGTGCCAGCAGTCTTAGAGTTCACACCGGGGAGCTGTTTTTT. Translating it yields CASSLRVHTGELFF.

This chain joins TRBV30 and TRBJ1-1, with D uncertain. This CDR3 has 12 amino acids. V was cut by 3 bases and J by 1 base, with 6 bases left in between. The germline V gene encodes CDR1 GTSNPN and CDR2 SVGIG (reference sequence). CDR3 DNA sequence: TGTGCCTGGAGACCAGCGAACACTGAAGCTTTCTTT. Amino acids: CAWRPANTEAFF.

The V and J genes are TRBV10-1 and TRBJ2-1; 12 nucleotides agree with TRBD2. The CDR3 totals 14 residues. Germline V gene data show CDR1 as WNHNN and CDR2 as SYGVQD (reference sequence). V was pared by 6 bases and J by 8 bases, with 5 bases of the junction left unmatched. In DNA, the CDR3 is TGCGCCAGCAGCCTAGCGGGAGGGCCGGATGAGCAGTTCTTC. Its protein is CASSLAGGPDEQFF.

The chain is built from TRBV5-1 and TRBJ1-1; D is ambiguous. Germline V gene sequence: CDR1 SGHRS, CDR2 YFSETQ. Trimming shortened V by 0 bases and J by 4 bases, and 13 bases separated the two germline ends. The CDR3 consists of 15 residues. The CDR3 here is CASSLVAGPGTEAFF. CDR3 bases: TGCGCCAGCAGCTTGGTCGCAGGCCCGGGCACTGAAGCTTTCTTT.

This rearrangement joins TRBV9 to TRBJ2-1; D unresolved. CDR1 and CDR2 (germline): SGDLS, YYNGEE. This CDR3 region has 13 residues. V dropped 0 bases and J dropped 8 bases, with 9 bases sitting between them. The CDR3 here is CASSVGYGDEQFF. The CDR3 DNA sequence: TGTGCCAGCAGCGTAGGGTACGGCGATGAGCAGTTCTTC.

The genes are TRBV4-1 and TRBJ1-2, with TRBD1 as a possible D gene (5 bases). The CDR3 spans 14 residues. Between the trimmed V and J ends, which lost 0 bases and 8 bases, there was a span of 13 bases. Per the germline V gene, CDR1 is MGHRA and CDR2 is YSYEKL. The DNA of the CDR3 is TGCGCCAGCAGCCAAGAGGGAGCAAGGGGAGGCTACACCTTC. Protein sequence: CASSQEGARGGYTF.

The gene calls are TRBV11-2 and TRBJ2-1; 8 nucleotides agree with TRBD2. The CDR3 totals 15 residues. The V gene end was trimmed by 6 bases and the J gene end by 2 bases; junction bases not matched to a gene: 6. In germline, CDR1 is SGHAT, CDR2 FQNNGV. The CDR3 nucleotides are TGTGCCAGCAGTACAAGCGGGAGTCCCTACAATGAGCAGTTCTTC. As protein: CASSTSGSPYNEQFF.

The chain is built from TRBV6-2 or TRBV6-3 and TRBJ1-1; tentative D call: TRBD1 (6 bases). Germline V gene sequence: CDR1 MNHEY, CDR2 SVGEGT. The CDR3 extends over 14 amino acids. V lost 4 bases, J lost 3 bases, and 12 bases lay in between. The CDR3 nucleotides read TGTGCCAGCAGTTTCACCAGGGGCCACACTGAAGCTTTCTTT. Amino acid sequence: CASSFTRGHTEAFF.

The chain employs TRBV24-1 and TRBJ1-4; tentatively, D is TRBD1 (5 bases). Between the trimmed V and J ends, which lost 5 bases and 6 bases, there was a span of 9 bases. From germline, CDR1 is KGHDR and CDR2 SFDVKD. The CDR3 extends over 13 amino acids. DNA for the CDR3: TGTGCCACCAGTGGGGGGTATGATGAAAAACTGTTTTTT. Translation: CATSGGYDEKLFF.

The CDR3 here is CAWSGTGGSPLHF. CDR3 in DNA: TGTGCCTGGAGTGGGACAGGGGGTTCACCCCTCCACTTT. The chain carries TRBV30 and TRBJ1-6; TRBD1 agrees at 10 bases. V gave up 1 base and J gave up 9 bases; unmatched junction bases: 0. The V gene's germline CDR1 is GTSNPN and CDR2 SVGIG (reference sequence). The CDR3 loop spans 13 amino acids. The entire variable domain, with the rest obtained from reference TRBV30 and TRBJ1-6, is as follows: SQTIHQWPATLVQPVGSPLSLECTVEGTSNPNLYWYRQAAGRGLQLLFYSVGIGQISSEVPQNLSASRPQDRQFILSSKKLLLSDSGFYLCAWSGTGGSPLHFGNGTRLTVT.

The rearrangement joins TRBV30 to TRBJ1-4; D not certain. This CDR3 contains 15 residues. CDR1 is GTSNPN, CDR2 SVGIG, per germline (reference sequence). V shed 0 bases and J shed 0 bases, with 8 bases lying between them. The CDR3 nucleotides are TGTGCCTGGAGTGTTCATAGTACAACTAATGAAAAACTGTTTTTT. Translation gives CAWSVHSTTNEKLFF.

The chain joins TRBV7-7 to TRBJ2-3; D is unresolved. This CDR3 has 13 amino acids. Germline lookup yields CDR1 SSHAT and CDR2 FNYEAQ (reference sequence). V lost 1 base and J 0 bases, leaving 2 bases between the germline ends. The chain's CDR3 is CASSLDSTDTQYF. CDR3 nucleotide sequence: TGTGCCAGCAGCTTAGATAGCACAGATACGCAGTATTTT.

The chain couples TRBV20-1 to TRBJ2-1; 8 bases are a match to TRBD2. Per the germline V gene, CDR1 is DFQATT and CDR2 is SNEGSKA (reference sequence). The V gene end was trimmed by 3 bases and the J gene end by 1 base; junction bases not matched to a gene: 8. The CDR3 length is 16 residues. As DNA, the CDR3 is TGCAGTGCTAGTAATCCACTAGCGGTATCCTACAATGAGCAGTTCTTC. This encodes CSASNPLAVSYNEQFF.

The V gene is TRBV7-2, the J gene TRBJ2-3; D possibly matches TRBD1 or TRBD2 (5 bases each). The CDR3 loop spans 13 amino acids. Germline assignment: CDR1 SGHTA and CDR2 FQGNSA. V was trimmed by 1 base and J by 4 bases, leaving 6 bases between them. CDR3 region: CASSLGGADTQYF. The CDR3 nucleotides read TGTGCCAGCAGCTTAGGAGGGGCAGATACGCAGTATTTT.

CDR3 protein: CASSVGPEWEETQYF. CDR3 bases: TGTGCCAGCAGCGTAGGTCCCGAATGGGAAGAGACCCAGTACTTC. The V gene is TRBV9, the J gene TRBJ2-5; D gene ambiguous. Germline V gene data show CDR1 as SGDLS and CDR2 as YYNGEE. V gave up 0 bases and J gave up 3 bases, with 12 bases separating them. This CDR3 contains 15 residues.

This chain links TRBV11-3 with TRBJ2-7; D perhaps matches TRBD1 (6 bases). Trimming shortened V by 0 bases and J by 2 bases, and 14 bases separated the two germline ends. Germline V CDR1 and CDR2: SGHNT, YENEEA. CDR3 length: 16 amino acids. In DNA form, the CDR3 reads TGTGCCAGCAGCTTAGACCTGACAGGATCTGCCTACGAGCAGTACTTC. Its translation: CASSLDLTGSAYEQYF.

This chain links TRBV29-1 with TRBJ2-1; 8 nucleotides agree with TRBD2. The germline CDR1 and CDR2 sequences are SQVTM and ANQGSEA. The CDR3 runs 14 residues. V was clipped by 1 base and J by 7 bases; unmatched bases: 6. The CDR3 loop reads CSVEGGRTLNEQFF. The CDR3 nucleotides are TGCAGCGTTGAAGGCGGGAGGACCTTAAATGAGCAGTTCTTC.